The rows below give T cell receptor beta chains drawn from one sample of a study of PD-L1 blockade in urothelial cancer. The assay was immunoSEQ multiplex PCR, and TCRdb's table has in-frame clones only and misses some. Seen here are under 55,000 clones, over 75% observed once, and the top ten hold roughly 5%. The specimen comprised PBMCs, sampled around atezolizumab (anti-PD-L1) treatment. The receptor source for this set is a man between 35 and 55 years old with urothelial cancer. Each CDR3 is given with its conserved first and last residue. A D gene is named only where the DNA matches it firmly. Only part of the rows carry a size: once, few, many, or a class if the clone is expanded.

clone_size	d_call	v_call	j_call	cdr3_nt	cdr3_aa
-	-	TRBV7-9	TRBJ2-7	TGTGCCAGCAGCTCCTTTCGACAGCCGGATCCTAGACAGTACTTC	CASSSFRQPDPRQYF
-	-	TRBV7-9	TRBJ2-1	TGTGCCAGCAGCGGACCGGGGCCGGGGACATACAATGAGCAGTTCTTC	CASSGPGPGTYNEQFF
few	-	TRBV6-5	TRBJ2-1	TGTGCCAGCGCGAAGAAGGACTGGTACAATGAGCAGTTCTTC	CASAKKDWYNEQFF
-	-	TRBV19	TRBJ2-3	TGTGCCAGTAGTTACCTCGGGGATACGCAGTATTTT	CASSYLGDTQYF
-	TRBD2	TRBV28	TRBJ2-1	TGTGCCAGCAGTTTAACCTACTTTCCAGGGACAGCGGGAGGGCGTTCCAATGAGCAGTTCTTC	CASSLTYFPGTAGGRSNEQFF
-	TRBD2	TRBV6-5	TRBJ2-5	TGTGCCAGCAGTCAGAGCGGGGTTGCAGAGACCCAGTACTTC	CASSQSGVAETQYF
-	TRBD1	TRBV9	TRBJ2-1	TGTGCCAGCAGCGTAGGACAGGGAATTTACAATGAGCAGTTCTTC	CASSVGQGIYNEQFF
-	-	TRBV6-1	TRBJ2-1	TGTGCCAGCAGTGCGGGTCCCTTCTACAATGAGCAGTTCTTC	CASSAGPFYNEQFF
-	TRBD1	TRBV6-5	TRBJ2-7	TGTGCCAGCCGTAGAACCGGGACAGGGGATTACGAGCAGTACTTC	CASRRTGTGDYEQYF
-	-	TRBV10-1	TRBJ2-5	TGCGCCAGCAGTGAAGTTGTAGGGGAAGAGACCCAGTACTTC	CASSEVVGEETQYF
-	TRBD1	TRBV7-2	TRBJ2-7	TGTGCCAGCAGGACAGGGCTTAACGAGCAGTACTTC	CASRTGLNEQYF
-	TRBD2	TRBV27	TRBJ2-1	TGTGCCAGCAGTTTATTTGCGGGAGGGCAGGGCAATGAGCAGTTCTTC	CASSLFAGGQGNEQFF
-	-	TRBV11-3	TRBJ2-6	TGTGCCAGCAGCCCGAGCCGTCCTGGGGCCAACGTCCTGACTTTC	CASSPSRPGANVLTF
-	-	TRBV6-5	TRBJ2-5	TGTGCCAGCAGTTACGGGCCGACCCAGTACTTC	CASSYGPTQYF
-	TRBD1	TRBV5-4	TRBJ1-5	TGTGCCAGCAGCTTGGTTAGGACGGGACAGCTAAATCAGCCCCAGCATTTT	CASSLVRTGQLNQPQHF
-	-	TRBV25-1	TRBJ2-3	TGTGCCAGCAGTTCCAGTCTGGGCACAGATACGCAGTATTTT	CASSSSLGTDTQYF
-	-	TRBV5-5	TRBJ2-7	TGTGCCAGCAGCTTGGATCTACCTTCGCTCGAGCAGTACTTC	CASSLDLPSLEQYF
-	TRBD1	TRBV2	TRBJ2-3	TGTGCCAGCAATCGACAGGGGACCACAGATACGCAGTATTTT	CASNRQGTTDTQYF
-	TRBD2	TRBV9	TRBJ2-1	TGTGCCAGCAGCCCCCACTTCGCGGGAGGGGACAATGAGCAGTTCTTC	CASSPHFAGGDNEQFF
-	TRBD1	TRBV11-2	TRBJ1-4	TGTGCCAGCAGGTTGACAGGGGGCAAGGAAAAACTGTTTTTT	CASRLTGGKEKLFF
-	TRBD2	TRBV11-2	TRBJ2-3	TGTGCCAGCAGCTTCGGACTAGCGGGGACAGATACGCAGTATTTT	CASSFGLAGTDTQYF
-	-	TRBV13	TRBJ2-7	TGTGCCAGCAGCTTACGGGGGGCGCCCGAGCAGTACTTC	CASSLRGAPEQYF
-	-	TRBV6-6	TRBJ2-7	TGTGCCAGCGCCAACAGGGTAAACGAGCAGTACTTC	CASANRVNEQYF
-	TRBD2	TRBV6-6	TRBJ2-5	TGTGCCAGCAGCAGCGGGACCGGCGAGACCCAGTACTTC	CASSSGTGETQYF
-	-	TRBV10-2	TRBJ2-5	TGCGCCAGCAGTGATACCCCCCTAGCCGGGTCTACCCAGTACTTC	CASSDTPLAGSTQYF
-	-	TRBV2	TRBJ2-1	TGTGCCAGCAGTCCTTCCAATGAGCAGTTCTTC	CASSPSNEQFF
-	TRBD1	TRBV5-1	TRBJ2-2	TGCGCCAGCAGTCCGACAGGGGGCAACACCGGGGAGCTGTTTTTT	CASSPTGGNTGELFF
-	TRBD1	TRBV19	TRBJ1-5	TGTGCCAGTGGGACCGGGACAGGGTTGGGCAGCCCCCAGCATTTT	CASGTGTGLGSPQHF
-	-	TRBV5-1	TRBJ2-1	TGCGCCAGCAGCTTTTTAGGGGAAGGGAATGAGCAGTTCTTC	CASSFLGEGNEQFF
-	-	TRBV25-1	TRBJ2-1	TGTGCCAGCAGTGCACTTTTGTACAATGAGCAGTTCTTC	CASSALLYNEQFF
-	-	TRBV5-6	TRBJ2-7	TGTGCCAGCAGCCCTCCGGGTGGGTTTCCCTACGAGCAGTACTTC	CASSPPGGFPYEQYF